This T cell receptor (beta chain) stems from a study of CD8 T cells in Susac syndrome. Study findings and constraints: As acknowledged by the study, its TCR sequencing and HLA analysis included a relatively small number of individuals.

Per germline, CDR1 SNHLY and CDR2 FYNNEI. V was shortened by 3 bases and J by 4 bases, with 6 bases between the two germline ends. CDR3 size: 13 residues. RNA, at roughly 0.5 to 1 ug, was reverse transcribed with random hexamers. The TCR beta CDR3 was amplified by immunoSEQ multiplex PCR across 54 Vbeta, 13 Jbeta. TCRdb called the immunoSEQ multiplex PCR reads again in MiXCR, with one record for every CDR3 protein. The data hold approximately 170,000 distinct CDR3 sequences, with approximately 90% observed a single time. Controls were healthy donors (matched for age and sex). Isolation of CD8+ and CD4+ T cells was performed negatively, whereas enrichment of TEMRA cells was done by FACS. Comment on this clonotype: Its antigen is not identified.

The receptor was derived from a human donor in good health. The sample comprised CD4+ T cells from PBMCs. The chain carries TRBV2 and TRBJ2-2; D not resolved. CDR3 amino acids: CASSEEFTGELFF. The DNA of the CDR3 is TGTGCCAGCAGTGAGGAGTTCACCGGGGAGCTGTTTTTT.